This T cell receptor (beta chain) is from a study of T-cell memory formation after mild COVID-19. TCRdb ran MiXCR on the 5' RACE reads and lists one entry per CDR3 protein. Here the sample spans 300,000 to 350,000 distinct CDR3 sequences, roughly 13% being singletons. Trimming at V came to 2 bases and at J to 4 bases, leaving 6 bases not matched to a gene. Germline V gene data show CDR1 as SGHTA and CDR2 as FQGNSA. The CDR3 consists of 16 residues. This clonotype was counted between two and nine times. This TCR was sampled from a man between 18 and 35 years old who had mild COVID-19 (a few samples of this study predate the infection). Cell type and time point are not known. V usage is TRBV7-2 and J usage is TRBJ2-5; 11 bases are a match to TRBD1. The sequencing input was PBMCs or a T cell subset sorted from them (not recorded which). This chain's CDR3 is CASSLNGGQGGETQYF. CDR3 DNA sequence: TGTGCCAGCAGCTTAAATGGGGGACAGGGGGGAGAGACCCAGTACTTC.